The source of this TCR beta chain is a study of T cell clonality in common variable immunodeficiency. Some clones are missing from TCRdb's copy, which holds only in-frame ones; the method was immunoSEQ multiplex PCR. Singletons are absent from the sample, which has tens of thousands of clones. This CDR3 is built from 14 residues. Trimming cost V 6 bases and J 3 bases; bases outside gene matches: 7. Germline V gene data show CDR1 as SEHNR and CDR2 as FQNEAQ (reference sequence). Regarding the study as a whole: Fewer deletions and N-nucleotide insertions were reportedly seen in common variable immunodeficiency TCR beta sequences. Fewer TCRbeta clones were shared among CVID subjects than controls.

Replacement immunoglobulin had been given to every CVID subject for at least one year. As concerns this clone: Its antigen is not known. The read is 3 residues too short to cover the CDR3 end, so that end is filled in from the germline J gene.

The clonotype was recovered from a human donor with common variable immunodeficiency. The sequencing sample was made of peripheral blood mononuclear cells. This chain connects TRBV7-9 to TRBJ2-5; 7 bases agree with TRBD2. The CDR3 sequence is CASSGGGREETQYF. Partial CDR3 DNA: TGTGCCAGCAGTGGCGGCGGGAGAGAAGAGACC.